This section outlines one T cell receptor beta chain sequence together with its context. What antigen it recognizes has not been identified. No qualities accompany the bases; no much larger clone lies one base away. Each collaborating institution followed its own protocols to collect whole blood in K2EDTA tubes. For TCRbeta analysis, collaborator samples were shipped as frozen whole blood, as isolated PBMCs, or as DNA extracted from either sample type. These data originate in a study of blood T cell repertoires in COVID-19 (dated by TCRdb to about 2020). Regarding the complete study: Collaborator samples came from the United States, Italy and Spain and covered acute and convalescent phases of COVID-19. The material from the prospective study consisted of cDNA or gDNA derived from T cells, B-cell-depleted T cells, or PBMCs. Deeply sampled blood TCRbeta repertoires from subjects exposed to, actively infected with, or recovered from COVID-19 were included in the dataset. The repertoires were released in a freely available public database meant as a resource for research on the immune response to SARS-CoV-2. Samples came from the ongoing ImmuneRACE study (first 160 participants) plus 1,254 subjects from 6 global collaborators. The sample metadata nearly always contained a de-identified subject ID, COVID-19 status, age in years and sex. HLA class I and class II types, where available, came from metadata supplied by the sample provider rather than from assay-based typing.

Here is what the overall study found, with its caveats: The quantity of clinical and demographic metadata differed by source and by participant and was supplied without curation.

A distance of 9 bases separates the germline ends of V and J, which lose 0 bases and 0 bases respectively. The germline V gene (reference sequence) supplies CDR1 GTSNPN and CDR2 SVGIG. The CDR3 spans 15 residues, from the cysteine through the phenylalanine. The read is trimmed to its CDR3 DNA, 45 bases read in frame from base 1. The immunoSEQ Assay, a bias-controlled multiplex PCR, was used to amplify TCRbeta CDR3 regions from genomic DNA. The paper's data handling went like this. The number of nucleated cells in each sample was estimated by amplification of reference gene primers within the assay. To quantify the absolute abundance of each unique TCRbeta CDR3 rearrangement, sequence reads were collapsed and filtered. Productive Simpson clonality was computed per sample as the square root of Simpson's diversity index over productive rearrangements. Sourced from immuneACCESS, this table was stored by TCRdb with only in-frame sequences that have V and J called. A share of the clones is absent; for the studies checked, an unresolved V gene accounts for under half, and the remainder has no known explanation. The DNA gave D and trimming, while V, J and clone size come from that table. For this sample there are about 4,300 clones; approximately 78% appear just once. The ten largest make up 40% to 50% of the sample.

Recombination joined TRBV30 with TRBJ2-4; no D gene can be assigned with confidence. The receptor was derived from a human donor with active or convalescent COVID-19. The donor label of this sample is uncertain. The sequencing input was peripheral blood. The sequence in DNA is TGTGCCTGGAGTGTTGGCAGTTTAGCCAAAAACATTCAGTACTTC. Translation gives CAWSVGSLAKNIQYF.